This TCR beta chain was recovered during a study of monozygotic twins with cystic fibrosis. Profiled with immunoSEQ multiplex PCR; TCRdb holds only in-frame clones, not every one. This table holds fewer than 11,000 clones, approximately 99.4% found once. Findings and caveats of the study: In 13 of 16 pairs, V gene usage was closest to the co-twin's.

V was shortened by 2 bases and J by 2 bases, with 10 bases between the two germline ends. The CDR3 totals 15 residues. Looked up from germline, CDR1 is SGHTA and CDR2 is FQGNSA. This clone was picked up one time. Its antigen is still unknown. This TCR derives from a man younger than 35 with cystic fibrosis. The sample consisted of blood. J is TRBJ2-1 and V is TRBV7-2; D is perhaps TRBD2 (6 bases). The CDR3 loop reads CASSLLGGAYNEQFF. The CDR3 coding sequence is TGTGCCAGCAGCTTATTGGGGGGAGCCTACAATGAGCAGTTCTTC.